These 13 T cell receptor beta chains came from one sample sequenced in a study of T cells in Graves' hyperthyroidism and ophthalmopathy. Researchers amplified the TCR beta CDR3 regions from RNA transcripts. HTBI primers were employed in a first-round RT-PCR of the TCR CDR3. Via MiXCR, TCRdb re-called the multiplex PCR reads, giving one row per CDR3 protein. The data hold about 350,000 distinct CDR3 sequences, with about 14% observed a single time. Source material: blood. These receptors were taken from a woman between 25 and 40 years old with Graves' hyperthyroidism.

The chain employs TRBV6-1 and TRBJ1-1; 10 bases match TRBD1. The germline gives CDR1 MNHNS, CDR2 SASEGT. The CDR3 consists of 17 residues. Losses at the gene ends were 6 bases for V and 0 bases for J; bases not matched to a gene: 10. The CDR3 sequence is CASSRAGTGDMNTEAFF. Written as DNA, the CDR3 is TGTGCCAGCAGCCGGGCGGGGACAGGGGACATGAACACTGAAGCTTTCTTT.

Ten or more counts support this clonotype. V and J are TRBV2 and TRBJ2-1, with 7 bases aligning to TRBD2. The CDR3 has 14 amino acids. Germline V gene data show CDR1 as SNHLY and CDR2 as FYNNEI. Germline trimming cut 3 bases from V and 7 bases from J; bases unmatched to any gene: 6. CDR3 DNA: TGTGCCAGCAGTGATGGTGAGCGGGGAAATGAGCAGTTCTTC. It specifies CASSDGERGNEQFF.

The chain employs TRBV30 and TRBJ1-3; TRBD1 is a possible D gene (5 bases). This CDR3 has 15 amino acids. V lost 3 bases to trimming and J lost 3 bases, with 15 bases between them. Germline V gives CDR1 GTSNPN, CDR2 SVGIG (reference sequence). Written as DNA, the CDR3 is TGTGCCTGGAGAGGGCCCTCGGGGGATGGAAACACCATATATTTT. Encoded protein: CAWRGPSGDGNTIYF. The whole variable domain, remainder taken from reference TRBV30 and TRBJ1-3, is SQTIHQWPATLVQPVGSPLSLECTVEGTSNPNLYWYRQAAGRGLQLLFYSVGIGQISSEVPQNLSASRPQDRQFILSSKKLLLSDSGFYLCAWRGPSGDGNTIYFGEGSWLTVV.

The CDR3: CASSMTVSYEQYF. CDR3 DNA sequence: TGTGCCAGTAGTATGACAGTCTCCTACGAGCAGTACTTC. The chain has TRBV19 and TRBJ2-7; D is possibly TRBD1 (5 bases). Germline V gene sequence: CDR1 LNHDA, CDR2 SQIVND (reference sequence). Trimming removed 3 bases from V and 0 bases from J, with 6 bases in between. The CDR3 loop spans 13 amino acids.

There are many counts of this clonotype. The CDR3 region has the DNA TGTGCCACCAGTGATCTGACAGAAGACTACGAGCAGTACTTC. Amino acid sequence: CATSDLTEDYEQYF. The chain joins TRBV24-1 to TRBJ2-7, with D possibly TRBD1 on 5 matching bases. Germline V gene data show CDR1 as KGHDR and CDR2 as SFDVKD. With 3 bases removed from V and 3 bases from J, the gap between germline ends came to 11 bases. The CDR3 length is 14 residues.

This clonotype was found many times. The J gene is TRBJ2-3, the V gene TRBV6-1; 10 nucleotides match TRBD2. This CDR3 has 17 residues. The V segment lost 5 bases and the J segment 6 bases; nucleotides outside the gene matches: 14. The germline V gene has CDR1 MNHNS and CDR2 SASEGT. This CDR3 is CASSFLGLAATPDTQYF. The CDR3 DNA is TGTGCCAGCAGTTTCCTCGGACTAGCGGCTACCCCCGATACGCAGTATTTT.

The CDR3 here is CSGGTAQETQYF. The CDR3 nucleotides are TGCAGCGGGGGGACAGCCCAAGAGACCCAGTACTTC. The chain links TRBV29-1 to TRBJ2-5, with 7 bases lining up with TRBD1. V shed 7 bases, J shed 1 base, and the junction held 3 bases outside the gene matches. Germline V gives CDR1 SQVTM, CDR2 ANQGSEA. This CDR3 comprises 12 residues.

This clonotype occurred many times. The DNA for the CDR3 is TGTGCCAGGAGGCTAGCGGGAGCGGCCGGGGAGCTGTTTTTT. Residues: CARRLAGAAGELFF. V and J are TRBV2 and TRBJ2-2, with 10 bases identical to TRBD2. Germline V lookup: CDR1 SNHLY, CDR2 FYNNEI. V trimming: 9 bases; J trimming: 6 bases; junction bases outside the gene matches: 7. There are 14 residues in the CDR3.

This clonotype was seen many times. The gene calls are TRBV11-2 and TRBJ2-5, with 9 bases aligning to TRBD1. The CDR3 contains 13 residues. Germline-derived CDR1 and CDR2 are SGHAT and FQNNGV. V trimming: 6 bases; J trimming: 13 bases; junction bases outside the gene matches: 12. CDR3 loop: CASRFSGTGRLYF. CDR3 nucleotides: TGTGCCAGCAGGTTCTCCGGGACAGGGAGACTGTACTTC.

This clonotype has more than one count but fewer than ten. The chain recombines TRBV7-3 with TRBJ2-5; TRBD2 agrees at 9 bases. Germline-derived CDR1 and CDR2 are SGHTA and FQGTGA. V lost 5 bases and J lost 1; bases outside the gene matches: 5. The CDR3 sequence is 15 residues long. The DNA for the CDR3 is TGTGCCAGCAGCCAAAGCGGGGGGCTCCAAGAGACCCAGTACTTC. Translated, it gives CASSQSGGLQETQYF.

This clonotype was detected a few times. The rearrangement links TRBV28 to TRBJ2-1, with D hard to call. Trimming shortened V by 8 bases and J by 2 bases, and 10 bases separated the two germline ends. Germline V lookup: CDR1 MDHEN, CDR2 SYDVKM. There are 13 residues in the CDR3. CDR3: CASHETTYNEQFF. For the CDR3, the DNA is TGTGCCAGCCATGAGACGACCTACAATGAGCAGTTCTTC.

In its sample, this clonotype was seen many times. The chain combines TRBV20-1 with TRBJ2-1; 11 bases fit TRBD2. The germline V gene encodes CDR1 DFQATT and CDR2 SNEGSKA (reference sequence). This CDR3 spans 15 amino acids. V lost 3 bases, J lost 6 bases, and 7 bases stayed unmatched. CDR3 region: CSASPTSGSLNEQFF. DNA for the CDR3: TGCAGTGCTAGCCCTACTAGCGGGAGCCTCAATGAGCAGTTCTTC.

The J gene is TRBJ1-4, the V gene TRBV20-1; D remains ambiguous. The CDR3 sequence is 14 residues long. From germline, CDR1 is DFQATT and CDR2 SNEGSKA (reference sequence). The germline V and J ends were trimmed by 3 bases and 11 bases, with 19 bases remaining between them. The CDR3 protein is CSARVRAGRSKLFF. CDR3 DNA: TGCAGTGCTAGGGTCCGAGCAGGACGGAGTAAACTGTTTTTT.